Presented here are 6 T cell receptor beta chains from one specimen sequenced in a study of T cell changes during pregnancy in multiple sclerosis. Assay: immunoSEQ multiplex PCR; the TCRdb copy retains only in-frame clones and omits some. Of about 56,000 clones in the sample, about 91% were seen once. The sample consisted of CD4+ T cells from peripheral blood mononuclear cells, taken in the second trimester of pregnancy. The receptors stem from a female donor with multiple sclerosis, enrolled in a pregnancy study.

The chain recombines TRBV6-5 with TRBJ1-1; D not certain. The CDR3 sequence is 16 residues long. Trimming removed 2 bases from V and 0 bases from J, with 13 bases in between. Germline assignment: CDR1 MNHEY and CDR2 SVGAGI. As DNA, the CDR3 is TGTGCCAGCAGTTACACGGCAGGAACCATGAACACTGAAGCTTTCTTT. Protein: CASSYTAGTMNTEAFF.

The chain carries TRBV6-5 and TRBJ1-1, with D possibly matching TRBD1 (6 bases). Trimming removed 2 bases from V and 7 bases from J, with 11 bases in between. The CDR3 contains 13 residues. Germline V gives CDR1 MNHEY, CDR2 SVGAGI. The DNA for the CDR3 is TGTGCCAGCAGTTACCTGACAGGTGTTGAAGCTTTCTTT. Its translation: CASSYLTGVEAFF.

The rearrangement joins TRBV11-2 to TRBJ1-2; D unresolved. The CDR3 totals 13 residues. Trimming cost V 1 base and J 5 bases, with 8 bases left between them. Germline V gives CDR1 SGHAT, CDR2 FQNNGV. As DNA, the CDR3 is TGTGCCAGCAGCTTAGTGGCGGAATATGGCTACACCTTC. Translating it yields CASSLVAEYGYTF.

In its sample, this clone was seen once. V usage is TRBV28 and J usage is TRBJ2-2; TRBD1 is a possible D gene (7 bases). There are 14 residues in the CDR3. CDR1 MDHEN and CDR2 SYDVKM come from the germline V gene. Trimming removed 5 bases at V and 5 bases at J, with 12 bases between. The CDR3 nucleotides read TGTGCCAGCAGTGGGGGGACAGCTACCGGGGAGCTGTTTTTT. Its protein is CASSGGTATGELFF.

The chain couples TRBV7-8 to TRBJ2-6; D call uncertain. The CDR3 runs to 15 residues. Trimming left V 4 bases short and J 2 bases short, with 9 bases between. Germline V gene data show CDR1 as SGHVS and CDR2 as FQNEAQ. Here the CDR3 DNA reads TGTGCCAGCAGCTCAACCCAGACTGGGGCCAACGTCCTGACTTTC. Protein sequence: CASSSTQTGANVLTF.

The J gene is TRBJ1-1, the V gene TRBV19; 7 positions agree with TRBD1. The CDR3 is 14 residues long. Germline V gene sequence: CDR1 LNHDA, CDR2 SQIVND (reference sequence). Trimming at V came to 3 bases and at J to 1 base, leaving 2 bases not matched to a gene. The CDR3 sequence is CASSIRQGNTEAFF. CDR3 sequence (DNA): TGTGCCAGTAGTATCCGACAGGGGAACACTGAAGCTTTCTTT.